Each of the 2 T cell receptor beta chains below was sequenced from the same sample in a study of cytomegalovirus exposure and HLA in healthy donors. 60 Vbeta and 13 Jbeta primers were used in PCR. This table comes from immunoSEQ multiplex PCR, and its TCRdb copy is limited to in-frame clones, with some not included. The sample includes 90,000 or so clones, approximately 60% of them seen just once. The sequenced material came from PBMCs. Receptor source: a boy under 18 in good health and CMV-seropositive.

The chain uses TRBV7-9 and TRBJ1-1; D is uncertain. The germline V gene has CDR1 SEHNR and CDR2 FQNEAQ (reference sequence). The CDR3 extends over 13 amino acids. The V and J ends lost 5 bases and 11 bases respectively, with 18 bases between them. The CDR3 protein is CASSPESPGRAFF. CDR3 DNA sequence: TGTGCCAGCAGCCCCGAGTCGCCTGGTCGGGCTTTCTTT.

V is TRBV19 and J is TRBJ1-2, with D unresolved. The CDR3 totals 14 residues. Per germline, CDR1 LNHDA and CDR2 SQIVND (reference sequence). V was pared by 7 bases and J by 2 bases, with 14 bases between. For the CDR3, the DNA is TGTGCCAGTATGAGGCCCGCAGAAAACTATGGCTACACCTTC. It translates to CASMRPAENYGYTF.